This T cell receptor beta chain was sequenced for a study of T-cell memory formation after mild COVID-19. Notes on the study in general: The main location of contracting CD4+ clones was CM and EM, and that of contracting CD8+ clones was EMRA. Cross-reactive memory seemingly joined, as some responding clones were found in pre-infection memory. CD4/CD8 balance held among clones contracting day 15 to 85, and later expanders leaned CD4+.

The V and J ends lost 4 bases and 6 bases respectively, with 9 bases between them. Germline values: CDR1 MNHNY, CDR2 SVGAGI (reference sequence). This CDR3 region has 12 residues. Regarding this clonotype: The antigen remains unidentified.

From the 5' RACE reads, TCRdb called clonotypes with MiXCR, one entry per CDR3 protein. This sample has fewer than 450,000 distinct CDR3 sequences, with 21% found just once. V is TRBV6-6 and J is TRBJ1-2; D possibly corresponds to TRBD1 (6 bases). This clonotype was obtained from an adult woman who had mild COVID-19 (a few samples of this study predate the infection). Cell type and time point are not known. The sample consisted of PBMCs or a T cell subset sorted from them (not recorded which). The CDR3 protein is CASSSRQDGYTF. The CDR3 DNA sequence: TGTGCCAGCAGTTCCCGACAGGATGGCTACACCTTC.